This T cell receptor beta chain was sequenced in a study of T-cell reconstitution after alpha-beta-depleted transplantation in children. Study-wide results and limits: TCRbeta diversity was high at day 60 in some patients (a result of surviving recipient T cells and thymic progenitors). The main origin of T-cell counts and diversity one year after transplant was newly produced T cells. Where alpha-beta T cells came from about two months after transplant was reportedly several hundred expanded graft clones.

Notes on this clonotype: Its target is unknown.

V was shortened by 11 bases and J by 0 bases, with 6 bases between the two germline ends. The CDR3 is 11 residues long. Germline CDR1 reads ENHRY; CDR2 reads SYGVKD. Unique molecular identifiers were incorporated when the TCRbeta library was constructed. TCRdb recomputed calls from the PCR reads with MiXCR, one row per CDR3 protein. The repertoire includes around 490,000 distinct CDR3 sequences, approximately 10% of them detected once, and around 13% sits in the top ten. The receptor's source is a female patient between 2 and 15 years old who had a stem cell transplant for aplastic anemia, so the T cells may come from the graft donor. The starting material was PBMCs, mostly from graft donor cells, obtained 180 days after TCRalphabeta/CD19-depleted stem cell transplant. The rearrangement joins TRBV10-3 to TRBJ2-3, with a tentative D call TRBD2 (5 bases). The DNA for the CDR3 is TGTGCCGGCGGGAGCACAGATACGCAGTATTTT. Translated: CAGGSTDTQYF.